These T cell receptor beta chains were read from a single sample in a study of shared clonotypes between healthy human individuals. TCRdb's copy holds only in-frame clones and misses some; the assay was immunoSEQ multiplex PCR. The table lists 2 million to 2.5 million clones, 85% to 95% of them singletons. Sequenced input: naive CD4+ T cells from PBMCs. These receptors all stem from a man aged 18 to 30 in good health. Some clones in this sample may be carry-over from other donors' samples. CDR3s include the opening cysteine and the closing phenylalanine or tryptophan. D genes are given only for firm matches. Where a row states a size, it is once, few, many or the class of an expanded clone; other rows omit it.

CDR3 protein: CASSLVRGPYNEQFF
CDR3 DNA: TGTGCCAGCAGCTTAGTCAGGGGCCCCTACAATGAGCAGTTCTTC
D gene: NA
V gene: TRBV7-9
clone size: NA
J gene: TRBJ2-1

CDR3 protein: CASSLFNRGAGRAFF
CDR3 DNA: TGTGCCAGCAGTTTATTTAATAGGGGTGCGGGTAGGGCTTTCTTT
D gene: NA
V gene: TRBV27
clone size: NA
J gene: TRBJ1-1

CDR3 protein: CASSRRVQETQYF
CDR3 DNA: TGTGCCAGCAGCCGAAGGGTCCAAGAGACCCAGTACTTC
D gene: NA
V gene: TRBV7-3
clone size: NA
J gene: TRBJ2-5

CDR3 protein: CASSFSGRASYEQYF
CDR3 DNA: TGTGCCAGCAGTTTTTCTGGGAGGGCGTCCTACGAGCAGTACTTC
D gene: TRBD2
V gene: TRBV28
clone size: once
J gene: TRBJ2-7

CDR3 protein: CAWSTLRPEEKLFF
CDR3 DNA: TGTGCCTGGAGTACCCTTAGACCGGAGGAAAAACTGTTTTTT
D gene: NA
V gene: TRBV30
clone size: NA
J gene: TRBJ1-4

CDR3 protein: CASSSENTGELFF
CDR3 DNA: TGTGCCAGCAGCTCCGAGAACACCGGGGAGCTGTTTTTT
D gene: NA
V gene: TRBV7-3
clone size: NA
J gene: TRBJ2-2

CDR3 protein: CASSPQRATEAFF
CDR3 DNA: TGTGCCAGCAGCCCGCAGAGGGCCACTGAAGCTTTCTTT
D gene: NA
V gene: TRBV7-2
clone size: few
J gene: TRBJ1-1

CDR3 protein: CSVEDRGSGRSPIGEQFF
CDR3 DNA: TGCAGCGTTGAAGATCGGGGTAGCGGGAGATCCCCAATTGGTGAGCAGTTCTTC
D gene: TRBD2
V gene: TRBV29-1
clone size: once
J gene: TRBJ2-1

CDR3 protein: CASSDRQGSDTQYF
CDR3 DNA: TGCGCCAGCAGCGATCGACAGGGCTCAGATACGCAGTATTTT
D gene: TRBD1
V gene: TRBV5-1
clone size: NA
J gene: TRBJ2-3

CDR3 protein: CASSLDVTGRKYF
CDR3 DNA: TGTGCCAGCAGCTTAGACGTTACAGGGCGGAAGTACTTC
D gene: NA
V gene: TRBV7-9
clone size: NA
J gene: TRBJ2-7

CDR3 protein: CASSADSPNYGYTF
CDR3 DNA: TGTGCCAGCAGCGCAGACAGCCCGAACTATGGCTACACCTTC
D gene: NA
V gene: TRBV6-5
clone size: once
J gene: TRBJ1-2

CDR3 protein: CASSPSPKTYEQYF
CDR3 DNA: TGTGCCAGCAGCCCGTCCCCCAAGACCTACGAGCAGTACTTC
D gene: NA
V gene: TRBV9
clone size: NA
J gene: TRBJ2-7

CDR3 protein: CASRGQGNTGELFF
CDR3 DNA: TGTGCCAGCAGGGGACAGGGAAACACCGGGGAGCTGTTTTTT
D gene: TRBD1
V gene: TRBV5-4
clone size: NA
J gene: TRBJ2-2

CDR3 protein: CASSPPGGRPRNEQFF
CDR3 DNA: TGTGCCAGCTCACCACCCGGGGGTAGACCCCGCAATGAGCAGTTCTTC
D gene: NA
V gene: TRBV18
clone size: NA
J gene: TRBJ2-1

CDR3 protein: CASTVPVSGANVLTF
CDR3 DNA: TGTGCCAGCACGGTTCCGGTTTCTGGGGCCAACGTCCTGACTTTC
D gene: NA
V gene: TRBV5-6
clone size: NA
J gene: TRBJ2-6

CDR3 protein: CATSGGALNTGELFF
CDR3 DNA: TGTGCCACCTCGGGGGGGGCACTGAACACCGGGGAGCTGTTTTTT
D gene: TRBD2
V gene: TRBV11-2
clone size: NA
J gene: TRBJ2-2

CDR3 protein: CASSPNSGRDNNEQFF
CDR3 DNA: TGTGCCAGCAGCCCTAATAGCGGGAGGGATAACAATGAGCAGTTCTTC
D gene: TRBD2
V gene: TRBV4-2
clone size: NA
J gene: TRBJ2-1

CDR3 protein: CASSLDRLYSGNTIYF
CDR3 DNA: TGTGCCAGCAGCTTAGACAGGTTGTACTCTGGAAACACCATATATTTT
D gene: NA
V gene: TRBV7-9
clone size: NA
J gene: TRBJ1-3

CDR3 protein: CASSEFNIVATNTIYF
CDR3 DNA: TGTGCCAGCAGTGAATTCAACATTGTAGCGACGAACACCATATATTTT
D gene: NA
V gene: TRBV6-1
clone size: NA
J gene: TRBJ1-3

CDR3 protein: CATQLSGANVLTF
CDR3 DNA: TGTGCCACCCAGTTGTCTGGGGCCAACGTCCTGACTTTC
D gene: NA
V gene: TRBV15
clone size: once
J gene: TRBJ2-6

CDR3 protein: CASSTQAIQETQYF
CDR3 DNA: TGTGCCAGCAGCACACAGGCAATCCAAGAGACCCAGTACTTC
D gene: NA
V gene: TRBV5-4
clone size: NA
J gene: TRBJ2-5

CDR3 protein: CASSVGPAGYYEQYF
CDR3 DNA: TGTGCCAGCAGCGTAGGGCCGGCGGGCTACTACGAGCAGTACTTC
D gene: NA
V gene: TRBV7-2
clone size: NA
J gene: TRBJ2-7

CDR3 protein: CASSLRSDVSEKLFF
CDR3 DNA: TGCGCCAGCAGCTTGAGGTCGGACGTAAGTGAAAAACTGTTTTTT
D gene: NA
V gene: TRBV5-1
clone size: NA
J gene: TRBJ1-4

CDR3 protein: CASSLVFSGGLETQYF
CDR3 DNA: TGTGCCAGCAGCTTAGTATTTAGCGGGGGCCTGGAGACCCAGTACTTC
D gene: TRBD2
V gene: TRBV7-2
clone size: once
J gene: TRBJ2-5